A single sample is the source of the 31 T cell receptor beta chains below, sequenced in a study of blood T cell repertoires in COVID-19. Data came from immunoSEQ multiplex PCR; TCRdb stores just in-frame clones and leaves some out. Of about 380,000 clones in the sample, nearly 90% were seen once. Sequencing was done on a sample of peripheral blood. The receptors here all came from a man aged 18-30 years with active or convalescent COVID-19.

V and J are TRBV6-5 and TRBJ2-1, with 7 bases lining up with TRBD1. Germline CDR1 reads MNHEY; CDR2 reads SVGAGI. There are 16 residues in the CDR3. Trimming at V came to 2 bases and at J to 0 bases, leaving 4 bases not matched to a gene. CDR3 sequence reads: CASSYMAGGSYNEQFF. As DNA, the CDR3 is TGTGCCAGCAGTTACATGGCAGGGGGCTCCTACAATGAGCAGTTCTTC.

This CDR3 reads CASSPFSGNTIYF. CDR3 in DNA: TGTGCCAGCAGCCCGTTCTCTGGAAACACCATATATTTT. The chain is built from TRBV7-6 and TRBJ1-3; the D is unclear. The V end was cut by 5 bases, the J end by 0 bases, with 5 bases between. This CDR3 region has 13 residues. The germline V gene encodes CDR1 SGHVS and CDR2 FNYEAQ.

The rearrangement links TRBV6-2 or TRBV6-3 to TRBJ2-5; TRBD2 matches 12 bases. CDR1 and CDR2 (germline): MNHEY, SVGEGT. The CDR3 length is 17 residues. V lost 2 bases to trimming and J lost 3 bases; unmatched junction nucleotides: 7. The chain's CDR3 is CASSYSNLAGGEETQYF. In DNA form, the CDR3 reads TGTGCCAGCAGTTACAGCAACCTAGCGGGGGGGGAAGAGACCCAGTACTTC.

This chain links TRBV5-1 with TRBJ1-4, with TRBD1 matching over 12 bases. V shed 0 bases, J shed 8 bases, and the junction held 2 bases outside the gene matches. From germline, CDR1 is SGHRS and CDR2 YFSETQ. This CDR3 comprises 15 residues. CDR3 loop: CASSLGGTGGEKLFF. CDR3 nucleotide sequence: TGCGCCAGCAGCTTGGGCGGGACAGGGGGCGAAAAACTGTTTTTT. Variable domain in full (rest from reference TRBV5-1 and TRBJ1-4): KAGVTQTPRYLIKTRGQQVTLSCSPISGHRSVSWYQQTPGQGLQFLFEYFSETQRNKGNFPGRFSGRQFSNSRSEMNVSTLELGDSALYLCASSLGGTGGEKLFFGSGTQLSVL.

The genes are TRBV7-2 and TRBJ1-4; perhaps TRBD1 as D (6 bases). The germline gives CDR1 SGHTA, CDR2 FQGNSA. Trimming took off 5 bases at V and 2 bases at J, with 12 bases between the two ends. This CDR3 has 15 amino acids. CDR3 amino acids: CASSRSQGTNEKLFF. The CDR3 coding sequence is TGTGCCAGCAGCAGGTCCCAGGGGACTAATGAAAAACTGTTTTTT.

The DNA of the CDR3 is TGTGCCAGCAGCCAAGAGAAGGGGACTAGCGGGCGGATAGGATACGAGCAGTACTTC. Protein sequence: CASSQEKGTSGRIGYEQYF. The rearrangement links TRBV3-1 (or the pseudogene TRBV3-2) to TRBJ2-7; 12 nucleotides agree with TRBD2. Trimming cost V 0 bases and J 4 bases; bases outside gene matches: 13. The CDR3 contains 19 residues. Germline V gene data show CDR1 as LGHDT and CDR2 as YNNKEL (reference sequence).

The chain combines TRBV5-1 with TRBJ1-3; tentatively, D is TRBD1 (6 bases). Trimming shortened V by 4 bases and J by 0 bases, and 11 bases separated the two germline ends. CDR3 length: 15 amino acids. Looked up from germline, CDR1 is SGHRS and CDR2 is YFSETQ. The CDR3 protein is CASSSTGSSGNTIYF. Here the CDR3 DNA reads TGCGCCAGCAGCAGTACAGGGAGCTCTGGAAACACCATATATTTT.

The rearrangement joins TRBV19 to TRBJ2-7, with TRBD1 identical over 7 bases. Germline CDR1 is LNHDA and CDR2 is SQIVND (reference sequence). V was clipped by 4 bases and J by 3 bases; unmatched bases: 12. This CDR3 region has 16 residues. CDR3 region: CASSKNRDSMLYEQYF. CDR3 in DNA: TGTGCCAGTAGTAAAAACCGGGACAGCATGCTCTACGAGCAGTACTTC.

This chain connects TRBV7-8 to TRBJ1-1; D uncertain. The germline gives CDR1 SGHVS, CDR2 FQNEAQ. The CDR3 extends over 14 amino acids. Trimming removed 6 bases from V and 4 bases from J, with 15 bases in between. The CDR3 sequence: CASSRLTAGTEAFF. The DNA of the CDR3 is TGTGCCAGCAGTCGACTGACGGCGGGCACTGAAGCTTTCTTT.

The CDR3 here is CASSLVGGNEQFF. Here the CDR3 DNA reads TGCGCCAGCAGCTTGGTGGGGGGCAATGAGCAGTTCTTC. The chain employs TRBV5-1 and TRBJ2-1; weak D call: TRBD2 (6 bases). This CDR3 is built from 13 residues. Looked up from germline, CDR1 is SGHRS and CDR2 is YFSETQ. V gave up 0 bases and J gave up 6 bases, with 7 bases separating them.

The J gene is TRBJ1-6, the V gene TRBV9; D might be TRBD1 (6 bases). The CDR3 consists of 17 residues. The germline V gene encodes CDR1 SGDLS and CDR2 YYNGEE. Trimming removed 6 bases at V and 6 bases at J, with 22 bases between. CDR3 residues: CASNSPVGGAVNSPLHF. In nucleotides, the CDR3 is TGTGCCAGCAACTCACCGGTGGGGGGGGCGGTTAATTCACCCCTCCACTTT.

This chain links TRBV28 with TRBJ2-1, with 10 bases identical to TRBD2. CDR1 MDHEN and CDR2 SYDVKM come from the germline V gene. V lost 4 bases to trimming and J lost 7 bases; unmatched junction nucleotides: 7. CDR3 length: 15 amino acids. Written as DNA, the CDR3 is TGTGCCAGCAGTTATGAGACTAGCGGGTCTAATGAGCAGTTCTTC. Its translation: CASSYETSGSNEQFF. The complete variable domain, with remaining parts taken from reference TRBV28 and TRBJ2-1, reads DVKVTQSSRYLVKRTGEKVFLECVQDMDHENMFWYRQDPGLGLRLIYFSYDVKMKEKGDIPEGYSVSREKKERFSLILESASTNQTSMYLCASSYETSGSNEQFFGPGTRLTVL.

Comment on this clone: This CDR3 is also generated by other DNA sequences in the sample. The chain links TRBV7-3 to TRBJ2-2; no firm D call. Germline values: CDR1 SGHTA, CDR2 FQGTGA. The V end lost 3 bases, the J end lost 1 base, and 6 bases lay between the germline ends. The CDR3 sequence is 14 residues long. The CDR3 nucleotides are TGTGCCAGCAGCTTGGGCCTGAACACCGGGGAGCTGTTTTTT. Protein sequence: CASSLGLNTGELFF.

The chain is built from TRBV6-5 and TRBJ1-5; 10 bases align to TRBD1. The trim removed 6 bases at V and 6 bases at J, leaving 8 bases unmatched. Germline V CDR1 and CDR2: MNHEY, SVGAGI. This CDR3 region has 15 residues. CDR3 protein: CASSIDRGRSQPQHF. The CDR3 DNA is TGTGCCAGCAGCATTGACAGGGGGCGGAGTCAGCCCCAGCATTTT.

This chain joins TRBV28 and TRBJ2-7; 7 bases fit TRBD1. V was pared by 3 bases and J by 5 bases, with 7 bases of the junction left unmatched. Per germline, CDR1 MDHEN and CDR2 SYDVKM. This CDR3 is built from 14 residues. The CDR3 nucleotides read TGTGCCAGCAGTTTGGGAAACAGGGGCAACGAGCAGTACTTC. Protein: CASSLGNRGNEQYF.

This clone was counted between two and nine times. The chain employs TRBV5-1 and TRBJ1-2; unclear D gene. The CDR3 runs 12 residues. Trimming took off 0 bases at V and 5 bases at J, with 5 bases between the two ends. Germline V gene lookup returns CDR1 SGHRS and CDR2 YFSETQ. CDR3 DNA sequence: TGCGCCAGCAGCTTGGCAGCGTATGGCTACACCTTC. Its translation: CASSLAAYGYTF.

The chain links TRBV7-3 to TRBJ2-2; 10 bases are a match to TRBD2. This CDR3 spans 17 amino acids. CDR1 SGHTA and CDR2 FQGTGA come from the germline V gene. V gave up 3 bases and J gave up 5 bases; unmatched junction bases: 9. CDR3 protein: CASSLLPSGGVTGELFF. The CDR3 DNA is TGTGCCAGCAGCTTGCTACCCAGCGGGGGGGTTACCGGGGAGCTGTTTTTT.

The gene calls are TRBV19 and TRBJ2-1, with 12 bases fitting TRBD2. The CDR3 is 15 residues long. V was clipped by 5 bases and J by 9 bases; unmatched bases: 8. Germline V gene lookup returns CDR1 LNHDA and CDR2 SQIVND (reference sequence). CDR3 sequence reads: CASSVTSGSFSEQFF. CDR3 nucleotides: TGTGCCAGTAGTGTGACTAGCGGGAGTTTTAGTGAGCAGTTCTTC.

The chain joins TRBV4-3 to TRBJ2-2; possible D gene TRBD1, 6 bases. V was shortened by 3 bases and J by 4 bases, with 9 bases between the two germline ends. CDR1 and CDR2 (germline): LGHNA, YSLEER. The CDR3 is 14 amino acids. This CDR3 is CASSHLGGTGELFF. The CDR3 DNA sequence: TGCGCCAGCAGCCACCTAGGGGGCACCGGGGAGCTGTTTTTT.

Concerning this clone: One end of the junction is discordant with germline, which a read error may explain. This chain links TRBV5-1 with TRBJ2-6; D is perhaps TRBD1 (5 bases). The germline V gene encodes CDR1 SGHRS and CDR2 YFSETQ. The CDR3 contains 16 residues. The DNA for the CDR3 is TGCGCCAGCAGCTTGAGTAGTTTCTCTGGGGCCAACGTGCTGACTTTC. This translates into CASSLSSFSGANVLTF. Full variable domain (outside the CDR3, taken from reference TRBV5-1 and TRBJ2-6): KAGVTQTPRYLIKTRGQQVTLSCSPISGHRSVSWYQQTPGQGLQFLFEYFSETQRNKGNFPGRFSGRQFSNSRSEMNVSTLELGDSALYLCASSLSSFSGANVLTFGAGSRLTVL.

The chain links TRBV6-2 or TRBV6-3 to TRBJ1-1; D unresolved. This CDR3 spans 12 amino acids. Germline assignment: CDR1 MNHEY and CDR2 SVGEGT. V dropped 6 bases and J dropped 8 bases, with 13 bases sitting between them. Here the CDR3 DNA reads TGTGCCAGCAGCGAACAGCTGTGGGAAGCTTTCTTT. Amino acids: CASSEQLWEAFF.

The chain couples TRBV6-5 to TRBJ2-3, with D possibly TRBD1 on 6 matching bases. This CDR3 spans 13 amino acids. Germline-derived CDR1 and CDR2 are MNHEY and SVGAGI. The germline V and J ends were trimmed by 7 bases and 2 bases, with 10 bases remaining between them. Here the CDR3 reads CASNPGDTDTQYF. CDR3 DNA sequence: TGTGCCAGCAACCCAGGGGACACAGATACGCAGTATTTT.

Only one count was recorded for this clone. The chain carries TRBV28 and TRBJ1-2; D is undetermined. The V end lost 5 bases, the J end lost 8 bases, and 21 bases lay between the germline ends. CDR3 length: 15 amino acids. Germline CDR1 is MDHEN and CDR2 is SYDVKM. For the CDR3, the DNA is TGTGCCAGCAGTCTATTGAACCCAACCGCGGGAGGCTACACCTTC. It specifies CASSLLNPTAGGYTF.

The rearrangement links TRBV21-1 to TRBJ1-1; the DNA was not used to check the table's D call, TRBD1. TRBV21-1 is a recognized pseudogene. This CDR3 is 17 amino acids long. The chain's CDR3 is CASSTEDRGRLDTEAFF. The CDR3 DNA sequence: TGTGCCAGCAGCACCGAGGACAGGGGGCGCCTGGACACTGAAGCTTTCTTT.

J is TRBJ1-2 and V is TRBV6-2 or TRBV6-3; TRBD1 matches at 8 bases. The V segment lost 2 bases and the J segment 6 bases; nucleotides outside the gene matches: 14. Germline CDR1 reads MNHEY; CDR2 reads SVGEGT. The CDR3 has 17 residues. The CDR3 DNA reads TGTGCCAGCAGTTACGATGTGGGTCAGGGGGCGCGTAATGGCTACACCTTC. This sequence encodes CASSYDVGQGARNGYTF.

The V gene is TRBV27, the J gene TRBJ2-7; possible D gene TRBD1, 5 bases. Trimming pared 4 bases from V and 5 bases from J, leaving 15 bases between. Germline V gene sequence: CDR1 MNHEY, CDR2 SMNVEV (reference sequence). The CDR3 spans 14 residues. CDR3 in amino acids: CASSSNRRRDEQYF. DNA of the CDR3: TGTGCCAGCAGTTCGAACAGGCGTCGGGACGAGCAGTACTTC.

This clone was detected only a few times. In nucleotides, the CDR3 is TGTGCCGCGGGCGACTACACAGATACGCAGTATTTT. It is translated as CAAGDYTDTQYF. The chain has TRBV18 and TRBJ2-3; D is perhaps TRBD2 (5 bases). CDR3 length: 12 amino acids. CDR1 and CDR2 (germline): KGHSH, LQKENI. The ends were cut back, 11 bases at V and 2 bases at J, with 11 bases in the middle.

In nucleotides, the CDR3 is TGTGCCAGCAGCCTCACCGGGGACTTTGGAAACACCATATATTTT. It yields the protein CASSLTGDFGNTIYF. J is TRBJ1-3 and V is TRBV7-8; D might be TRBD1 (5 bases). The V and J ends lost 5 bases and 3 bases respectively, with 14 bases between them. The CDR3 has 15 amino acids. The germline CDR1 and CDR2 sequences are SGHVS and FQNEAQ. The variable domain in full, with the rest retrieved from reference TRBV7-8 and TRBJ1-3, is GAGVSQSPRYKVAKRGQDVALRCDPISGHVSLFWYQQALGQGPEFLTYFQNEAQLDKSGLPSDRFFAERPEGSVSTLKIQRTQQEDSAVYLCASSLTGDFGNTIYFGEGSWLTVV.

In this sample, this clone turned up a few times. The V gene is TRBV4-3, the J gene TRBJ2-5; 11 bases align to TRBD2. Trimming removed 4 bases from V and 8 bases from J; junction bases left unmatched: 9. Per the germline V gene, CDR1 is LGHNA and CDR2 is YSLEER. The CDR3 is 15 amino acids. This CDR3 is CASSPVGTSGSTQYF. The CDR3 DNA sequence: TGCGCCAGCAGCCCCGTCGGGACTAGCGGTAGTACCCAGTACTTC.

The chain carries TRBV5-8 and TRBJ1-5; D is unresolved. The CDR3 length is 14 residues. The V gene's germline CDR1 is SGHTS and CDR2 YDEGEE. V dropped 4 bases and J dropped 11 bases, with 19 bases sitting between them. DNA for the CDR3: TGTGCCAGCAGCCTTAACCGACGGAGCAAGTCCCAGCATTTT. This sequence encodes CASSLNRRSKSQHF. Looking up the rest from reference TRBV5-8 and TRBJ1-5 gives the full variable domain: EAGVTQSPTHLIKTRGQQATLRCSPISGHTSVYWYQQALGLGLQFLLWYDEGEERNRGNFPPRFSGRQFPNYSSELNVNALELEDSALYLCASSLNRRSKSQHFGDGTRLSIL.

V usage is TRBV7-9 and J usage is TRBJ2-1; 9 bases are a match to TRBD1. This CDR3 region has 15 residues. Germline V gene sequence: CDR1 SEHNR, CDR2 FQNEAQ (reference sequence). V was clipped by 1 base and J by 4 bases; unmatched bases: 2. In DNA, the CDR3 is TGTGCCAGCAGCTTAGACAGGGGGCGATACAATGAGCAGTTCTTC. Amino acids: CASSLDRGRYNEQFF.